This entry lists 26 T cell receptor beta chains sequenced from one sample in a study of monozygotic twins with cystic fibrosis. Repertoires were generated with immunoSEQ multiplex PCR, while TCRdb's copy carries only in-frame clones and drops some. The sample yields tens of thousands of clones, 96% seen once. The sequencing sample was made of blood. The receptors shown here come from a girl aged 2-9 years with cystic fibrosis.

The chain links TRBV29-1 to TRBJ2-3, with a weak D call TRBD2 (6 bases). This CDR3 contains 13 residues. V was shortened by 3 bases and J by 2 bases, with 9 bases between the two germline ends. Germline V CDR1 and CDR2: SQVTM, ANQGSEA. The CDR3 DNA is TGCAGCGTTGAGACTAGTTTCACAGATACGCAGTATTTT. It is translated as CSVETSFTDTQYF.

This rearrangement joins TRBV6-1 to TRBJ2-7; 10 bases are shared with TRBD2. Germline values: CDR1 MNHNS, CDR2 SASEGT. The CDR3 is made up of 15 amino acids. V shed 1 base, J shed 6 bases, and the junction held 6 bases outside the gene matches. The CDR3 DNA is TGTGCCAGCAGTGAAGAAAGCGGGAGGGCCGGCGAGCAGTACTTC. Protein: CASSEESGRAGEQYF.

The CDR3 here is CASSEGLARAYEQYF. The CDR3 region has the DNA TGCGCCAGCAGCGAAGGACTAGCGAGGGCCTACGAGCAGTACTTC. The chain is built from TRBV5-1 and TRBJ2-7; 9 positions agree with TRBD2. V lost 4 bases to trimming and J lost 2 bases; unmatched junction nucleotides: 7. The CDR3 has 15 amino acids. Germline CDR1 is SGHRS and CDR2 is YFSETQ.

The gene calls are TRBV5-1 and TRBJ1-2, with unresolved D. Trimming left V 5 bases short and J 4 bases short, with 12 bases between. Germline V lookup: CDR1 SGHRS, CDR2 YFSETQ. This CDR3 is 13 amino acids long. The CDR3 spells CASSNGELYGYTF. The CDR3 DNA reads as TGCGCCAGCAGTAACGGGGAGCTCTATGGCTACACCTTC.

As to this clone: The junction shows a germline mismatch at one end, possibly a read error. This rearrangement joins TRBV9 to TRBJ1-1, with D unclear. Germline lookup yields CDR1 SGDLS and CDR2 YYNGEE. This CDR3 contains 14 residues. The CDR3 is CASSGESLNTEAFF. The CDR3 DNA is TGTGCCAGTAGCGGTGAATCCCTGAACACTGAAGCTTTCTTT.

This chain uses TRBV6-6 with TRBJ2-6; D unresolved. The germline CDR1 and CDR2 sequences are MNHNY and SVGAGI (reference sequence). The CDR3 totals 13 residues. The V end lost 10 bases, the J end lost 2 bases, and 9 bases lay between the germline ends. DNA for the CDR3: TGTGCCACGTCGATGGCTGGGGCCAACGTCCTGACTTTC. It yields the protein CATSMAGANVLTF.

This rearrangement joins TRBV28 to TRBJ2-2; 9 bases line up with TRBD1. The ends lost 6 bases at V and 2 bases at J; junction bases unmatched: 4. CDR1 is MDHEN, CDR2 SYDVKM, per germline. The CDR3 is 15 amino acids. The CDR3 nucleotides read TGTGCCAGCAGACCGGGACAGGGTAACACCGGGGAGCTGTTTTTT. This codes for CASRPGQGNTGELFF.

The chain couples TRBV19 to TRBJ2-1, with 11 bases matching TRBD2. The CDR3 runs 15 residues. J lost 5 bases, V lost 5 bases, and 5 bases had no gene match. Looked up from germline, CDR1 is LNHDA and CDR2 is SQIVND (reference sequence). The CDR3 DNA follows: TGTGCCAGTAGTGTCCTAGCGGGAGGCGACAATGAGCAGTTCTTC. Amino acid sequence: CASSVLAGGDNEQFF.

This rearrangement joins TRBV7-8 to TRBJ2-2; D is uncertain. The CDR3 has 14 residues. V was clipped by 2 bases and J by 2 bases, with 6 bases between them. Germline V CDR1 and CDR2: SGHVS, FQNEAQ. CDR3 DNA sequence: TGTGCCAGCAGCTTAACAGCAAACACCGGGGAGCTGTTTTTT. Amino acids: CASSLTANTGELFF.

The V call is TRBV5-1, the J call TRBJ1-5, with D uncertain. Germline lookup yields CDR1 SGHRS and CDR2 YFSETQ. The length of the CDR3 is 13 residues. Trimming shortened V by 4 bases and J by 4 bases, and 9 bases separated the two germline ends. CDR3 sequence reads: CASSPGINQPQHF. Here the CDR3 DNA reads TGCGCCAGCAGCCCGGGAATTAATCAGCCCCAGCATTTT.

This chain connects TRBV4-1 to TRBJ2-2; 11 nucleotides align to TRBD2. The CDR3 spans 15 residues. Germline CDR1 MGHRA, CDR2 YSYEKL. The V gene end was trimmed by 4 bases and the J gene end by 6 bases; junction bases not matched to a gene: 4. The CDR3 bases are TGCGCCAGCAGCCTATTACTAGCGGGAGCCGGGGAGCTGTTTTTT. Its protein product is CASSLLLAGAGELFF.

The chain employs TRBV6-6 and TRBJ2-1, with TRBD2 matching 11 bases. J lost 2 bases, V lost 11 bases, and 5 bases had no gene match. Germline CDR1 reads MNHNY; CDR2 reads SVGAGI (reference sequence). The CDR3 sequence is 14 residues long. CDR3 sequence: CAALAGGPYNEQFF. CDR3 sequence (DNA): TGTGCCGCTTTAGCGGGAGGGCCCTACAATGAGCAGTTCTTC.

This clone came up a few times. The chain joins TRBV5-1 to TRBJ2-5; D is unclear. Germline V lookup: CDR1 SGHRS, CDR2 YFSETQ. Trimming removed 0 bases from V and 1 base from J, with 4 bases in between. CDR3 length equals 13 residues. DNA of the CDR3: TGCGCCAGCAGCTTGGAGTTCCAAGAGACCCAGTACTTC. Encoded protein: CASSLEFQETQYF.

The chain uses TRBV9 and TRBJ2-3; D call uncertain. This CDR3 is 13 amino acids long. The ends were cut back, 2 bases at V and 0 bases at J, with 4 bases in the middle. CDR1 and CDR2 from the germline V gene are SGDLS and YYNGEE. CDR3 bases: TGTGCCAGCAGCGTTGACAGCACAGATACGCAGTATTTT. This codes for CASSVDSTDTQYF.

This sequence joins TRBV6-1 and TRBJ2-2; TRBD2 agrees at 8 bases. With 0 bases clipped from V and 4 bases from J, the junction kept 4 bases outside the gene matches. Germline loops: CDR1 MNHNS, CDR2 SASEGT. This CDR3 spans 16 amino acids. The DNA for the CDR3 is TGTGCCAGCAGTGAAGCGCAACTAGCGGTCACCGGGGAGCTGTTTTTT. The encoded protein is CASSEAQLAVTGELFF.

This chain joins TRBV27 and TRBJ1-5; D is perhaps TRBD1 (6 bases). The germline V and J ends were trimmed by 3 bases and 7 bases, with 10 bases remaining between them. CDR3 length: 13 amino acids. Germline V gene sequence: CDR1 MNHEY, CDR2 SMNVEV (reference sequence). CDR3 in amino acids: CASSFGRGQPQHF. For the CDR3, the DNA is TGTGCCAGCAGTTTCGGGAGGGGGCAGCCCCAGCATTTT.

This chain connects TRBV19 to TRBJ2-3, with 11 bases lining up with TRBD2. Germline lookup yields CDR1 LNHDA and CDR2 SQIVND (reference sequence). V was clipped by 7 bases and J by 6 bases; unmatched bases: 9. There are 15 residues in the CDR3. The CDR3 here is CASNSPGLAADTQYF. The CDR3 region has the DNA TGTGCCAGTAACTCGCCGGGACTAGCGGCCGATACGCAGTATTTT.

The V gene is TRBV28, the J gene TRBJ1-1; the D gene is possibly TRBD1 (6 bases). V was shortened by 4 bases and J by 0 bases, with 9 bases between the two germline ends. CDR1 MDHEN and CDR2 SYDVKM come from the germline V gene. This CDR3 is 14 amino acids long. The DNA of the CDR3 is TGTGCCAGCAGTTACAGGACAGTGAACACTGAAGCTTTCTTT. Amino acid sequence: CASSYRTVNTEAFF.

V and J are TRBV7-2 and TRBJ2-7; D not certain. Germline assignment: CDR1 SGHTA and CDR2 FQGNSA. This CDR3 spans 13 amino acids. V dropped 3 bases and J dropped 0 bases, with 6 bases sitting between them. In nucleotides, the CDR3 is TGTGCCAGCAGCTTCCGGGCCTCCTACGAGCAGTACTTC. Translated: CASSFRASYEQYF.

CDR3 amino acids: CASSTRLAPGELFF. In DNA, the CDR3 is TGTGCCAGCAGCACAAGACTAGCGCCCGGGGAGCTGTTTTTT. This chain connects TRBV13 to TRBJ2-2; 8 bases match TRBD2. This CDR3 region has 14 residues. In germline, CDR1 is PRHDT, CDR2 FYEKMQ (reference sequence). V lost 5 bases and J lost 6; bases outside the gene matches: 5.

The chain uses TRBV7-3 and TRBJ2-1; D might be TRBD2 (5 bases). CDR3 length: 15 residues. Germline values: CDR1 SGHTA, CDR2 FQGTGA. The germline V and J ends were trimmed by 5 bases and 5 bases, with 16 bases remaining between them. CDR3 DNA sequence: TGTGCCAGCAGCCTTACGAGGGCCCAAAACAATGAGCAGTTCTTC. Translated: CASSLTRAQNNEQFF.

This clone was counted a single time. The rearrangement joins TRBV5-1 to TRBJ2-7; perhaps TRBD1 as D (6 bases). V shed 2 bases and J shed 3 bases, with 12 bases lying between them. Germline-derived CDR1 and CDR2 are SGHRS and YFSETQ. There are 14 residues in the CDR3. The CDR3 sequence is CASSFTTGSYEQYF. The CDR3, as DNA: TGCGCCAGCAGCTTCACTACAGGGAGCTACGAGCAGTACTTC.

V is TRBV7-9 and J is TRBJ2-3; 16 bases are a match to TRBD2. The germline CDR1 and CDR2 sequences are SEHNR and FQNEAQ (reference sequence). V trimming: 5 bases; J trimming: 4 bases; junction bases outside the gene matches: 9. There are 18 residues in the CDR3. CDR3 loop: CASSRRGLAGGWADTQYF. The CDR3 DNA is TGTGCCAGCAGCCGCAGGGGACTAGCGGGAGGGTGGGCAGATACGCAGTATTTT.

The genes are TRBV15 and TRBJ2-7; 8 bases agree with TRBD1. Per germline, CDR1 LNHNV and CDR2 YYDKDF (reference sequence). Germline trimming cut 0 bases from V and 6 bases from J; bases unmatched to any gene: 16. There are 18 residues in the CDR3. The DNA for the CDR3 is TGTGCCACCAGCAGAGATAAAGTCGGGGCAGGGGGCGCGTCCGAGCAGTACTTC. Amino acids: CATSRDKVGAGGASEQYF.

The genes are TRBV7-8 and TRBJ2-7, with D perhaps matching TRBD1 or TRBD2 (5 bases each). Germline V gene lookup returns CDR1 SGHVS and CDR2 FQNEAQ. The CDR3 extends over 13 amino acids. V was clipped by 1 base and J by 4 bases, with 8 bases between them. The CDR3: CASSLGDPYEQYF. For the CDR3, the DNA is TGTGCCAGCAGCTTAGGGGACCCTTACGAGCAGTACTTC.

The count of this clone is one. The rearrangement joins TRBV11-2 to TRBJ2-3; unclear D gene. Trimming shortened V by 1 base and J by 2 bases, and 10 bases separated the two germline ends. This CDR3 is 15 amino acids long. Germline-derived CDR1 and CDR2 are SGHAT and FQNNGV. DNA of the CDR3: TGTGCCAGCAGCTTAGGCGGACCATCCACAGATACGCAGTATTTT. Residues: CASSLGGPSTDTQYF.